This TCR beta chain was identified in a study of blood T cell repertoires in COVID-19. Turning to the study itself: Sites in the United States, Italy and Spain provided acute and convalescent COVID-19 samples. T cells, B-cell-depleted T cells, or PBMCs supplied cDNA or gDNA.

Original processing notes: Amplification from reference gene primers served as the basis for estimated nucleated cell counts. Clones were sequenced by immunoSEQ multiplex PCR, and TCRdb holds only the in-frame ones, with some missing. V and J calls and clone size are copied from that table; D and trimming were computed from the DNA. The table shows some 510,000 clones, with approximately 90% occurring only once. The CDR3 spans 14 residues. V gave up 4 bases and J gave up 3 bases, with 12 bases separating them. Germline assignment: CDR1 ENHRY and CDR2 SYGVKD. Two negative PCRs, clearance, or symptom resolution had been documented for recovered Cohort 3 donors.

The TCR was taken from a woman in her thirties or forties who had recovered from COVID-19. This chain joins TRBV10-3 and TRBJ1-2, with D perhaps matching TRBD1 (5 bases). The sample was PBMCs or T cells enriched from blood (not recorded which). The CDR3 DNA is TGTGCCATCAGTGCAATAGGGGCTGACTATGGCTACACCTTC. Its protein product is CAISAIGADYGYTF.